The text below deals with one T cell receptor beta chain. Its matching antigen is unknown. The germline gives CDR1 SNHLY, CDR2 FYNNEI. CDR3 size: 15 residues. V lost 6 bases, J lost 7 bases, and 13 bases stayed unmatched. The data derive from a study of cytomegalovirus exposure and HLA in healthy donors. In the study overall: Later, an analysis reported that the approximately 120 validation repertoires had used the same platform as the 500 to 800 first-cohort repertoires. Study results and caveats: According to a later analysis, TCR clusters from the first cohort tended to co-occur in the 120 or so validation repertoires. It was reportedly the case that the classifier diagnosed cytomegalovirus status with high specificity and sensitivity.

The protocol was immunoSEQ multiplex PCR, while the TCRdb copy is restricted to in-frame clones and leaves out a portion. The data hold 90,000 to 130,000 clones, with 89% observed a single time. This receptor was obtained from a woman younger than 35 in good health and CMV-seronegative. Sequenced input: PBMCs. The chain couples TRBV2 to TRBJ1-2, with TRBD1 matching over 8 bases. CDR3 DNA: TGTGCCAGCAGAGACCGGGACAGGACCCTCGGTGGCTACACCTTC. Amino acid sequence: CASRDRDRTLGGYTF.